This TCR beta chain emerged from a study of CD8+ T cells in alopecia areata. RNA was extracted and reverse transcribed into cDNA as the sequencing template. Assay: immunoSEQ multiplex PCR; the TCRdb copy retains only in-frame clones and omits some. The data hold 95,000 to 110,000 clones, with about four fifths observed a single time. Treatment reported: oral pan-JAK inhibitor, 5-10 mg twice daily. V lost 1 base and J 4 bases, leaving 11 bases between the germline ends. The CDR3 sequence is 15 residues long. Germline V lookup: CDR1 MNHEY, CDR2 SMNVEV (reference sequence). The receptor was isolated from a human donor with alopecia areata. The specimen comprised CD8+ T cells sorted from blood, sampled at week 24, from a patient treated with tofacitinib. V is TRBV27 and J is TRBJ2-1, with a weak D call TRBD2 (7 bases). Here the CDR3 DNA reads TGTGCCAGCAGTTTATGGGGGGGCCTGTACAATGAGCAGTTCTTC. Protein: CASSLWGGLYNEQFF.